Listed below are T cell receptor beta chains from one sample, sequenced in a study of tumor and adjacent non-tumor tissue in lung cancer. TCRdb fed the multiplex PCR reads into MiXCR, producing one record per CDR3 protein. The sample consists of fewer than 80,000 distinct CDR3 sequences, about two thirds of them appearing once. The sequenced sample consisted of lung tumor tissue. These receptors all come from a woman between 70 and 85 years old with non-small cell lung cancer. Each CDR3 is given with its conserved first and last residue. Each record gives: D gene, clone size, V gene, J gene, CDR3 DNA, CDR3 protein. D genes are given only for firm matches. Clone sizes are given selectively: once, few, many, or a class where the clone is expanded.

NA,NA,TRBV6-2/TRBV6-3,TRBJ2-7,TGTGCCAGCAGACAGACGAACTCTTACGGGCAGTACTTC,CASRQTNSYGQYF
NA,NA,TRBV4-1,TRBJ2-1,TGCGCCAGCAGCCACGTGACGGGGCCGGACTATGAGGAGTTCTTC,CASSHVTGPDYEEFF
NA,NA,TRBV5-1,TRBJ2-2,TGCGTCAGCAGACTGCAGACCGGGGAGCTGTTTTTT,CVSRLQTGELFF
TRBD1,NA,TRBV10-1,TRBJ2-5,TGCGCCAGCAGTGAGCTTGGGACAGGGGAACGAGAGAACCAGTACTTC,CASSELGTGERENQYF
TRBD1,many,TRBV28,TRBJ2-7,TGTGCCAGCAGTTCCCAAGGACAGGGGGCGGGAAACGAGCAGTACTTC,CASSSQGQGAGNEQYF
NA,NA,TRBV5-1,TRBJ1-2,TGCGCCAGCAGCCCACTACAGGAGAACTATGGCTACACCTTC,CASSPLQENYGYTF
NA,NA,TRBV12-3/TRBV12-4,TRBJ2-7,TGTGCCAGCAGTTTGTCGAGGGGACTCAACGAGCAGTACTTC,CASSLSRGLNEQYF
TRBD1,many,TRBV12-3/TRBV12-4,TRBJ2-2,TGTGCCAGCAGTTTGGGGACAGGTCGGGTGATTACCGGGGAGCTGTTTTTT,CASSLGTGRVITGELFF
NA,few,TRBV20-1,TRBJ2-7,TGCAGTGCTACGGGACAAGAGAGAGGCTCGGGGAATTACGGGCAGTACTTC,CSATGQERGSGNYGQYF
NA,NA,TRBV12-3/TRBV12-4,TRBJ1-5,TGCGCCAGCAGTTTAGGCAGACGCAATCTGCCCCAGCATTTT,CASSLGRRNLPQHF
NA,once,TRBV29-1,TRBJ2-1,TGCAGCGTTGAGAGTACCATCAACAATGAACGGTTCTTC,CSVESTINNERFF
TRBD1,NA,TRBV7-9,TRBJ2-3,TGTGCCATCAACCACGGGACAGACCCTAGCACAGATACGCAGTATTTT,CAINHGTDPSTDTQYF
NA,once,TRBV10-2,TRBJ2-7,TGCGCCAGCTGCTTATCCTTAGCGGTGTCTGGCGAGCAGTACTTC,CASCLSLAVSGEQYF
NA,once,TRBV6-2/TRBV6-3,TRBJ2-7,TGTGCTAGCACCATAAGGGGCCGGGGTACAGAGCAGTACTTC,CASTIRGRGTEQYF
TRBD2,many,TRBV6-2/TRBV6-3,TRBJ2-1,TGTGCCAGCAGTTTCGGGACTAGCGGGAGGACGCGTAATGAGCAGTTCTTC,CASSFGTSGRTRNEQFF
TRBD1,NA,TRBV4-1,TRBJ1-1,TGCGCCAGCAGCCAAGGGTCAGGACGACAGGGAGCTTCCTTT,CASSQGSGRQGASF
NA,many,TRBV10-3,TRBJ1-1,TGTGCCATCAGCACCAGGGTTGAGGACACTGAAGCTTTCTTT,CAISTRVEDTEAFF
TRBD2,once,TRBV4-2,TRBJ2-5,TGTGTCAGCAGCCAAGGGTGGACTAGTTCTATGGAGACCCAGTACTTC,CVSSQGWTSSMETQYF
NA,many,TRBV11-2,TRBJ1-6,TGTGCCAGCAGCTTAATATTAGGACACAGTAATTCACCCCTCCACTTT,CASSLILGHSNSPLHF
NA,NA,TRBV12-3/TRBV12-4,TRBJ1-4,TGTGCCAATACCTTTCTACCGGACGAAAAACTGTTTTTT,CANTFLPDEKLFF
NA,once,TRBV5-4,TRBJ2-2,TGTGCCAGCAGCGTAGAGCTCAGGAACACCAGGGAGATGTTTTTT,CASSVELRNTREMFF
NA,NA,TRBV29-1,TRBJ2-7,TGCAACGTTAGAGCTAGCGCCTCCTGCGAGCAGTACTTC,CNVRASASCEQYF
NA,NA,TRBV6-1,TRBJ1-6,TGTGCCAGCACCTCCGATCGACAGTATAATTCACCAGTCCACTTT,CASTSDRQYNSPVHF
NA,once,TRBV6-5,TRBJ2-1,TGTGCCAGCAGTTATTGGGGAGCGCGCTCCTGCAATGAGCAGTTCTTC,CASSYWGARSCNEQFF
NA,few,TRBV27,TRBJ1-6,TGTGCCAGCAGTCCCCACCCGACGGAGAATAATTCACCCCTCCACTTT,CASSPHPTENNSPLHF
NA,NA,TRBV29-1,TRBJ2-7,TGCAGCTTTAGGGCTAGCACCTCGTACGAGCAGTACTTC,CSFRASTSYEQYF
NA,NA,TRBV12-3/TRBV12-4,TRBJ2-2,TGTGACAGCAGTCCCCGATTGAATACCGGGGAGCTGTTTTTT,CDSSPRLNTGELFF